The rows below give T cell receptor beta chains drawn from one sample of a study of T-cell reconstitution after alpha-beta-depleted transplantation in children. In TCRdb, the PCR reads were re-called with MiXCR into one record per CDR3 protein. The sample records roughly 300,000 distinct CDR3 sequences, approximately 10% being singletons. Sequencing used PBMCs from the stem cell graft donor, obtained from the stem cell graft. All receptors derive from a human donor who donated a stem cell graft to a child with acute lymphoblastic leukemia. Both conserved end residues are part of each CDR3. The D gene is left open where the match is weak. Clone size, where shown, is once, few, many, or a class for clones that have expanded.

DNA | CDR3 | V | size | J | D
TGTGCCAGCAGCTTAGTCGTCTCTTTGGCGTCTAGCGGGAGTATAAATGAGCAGTTCTTC | CASSLVVSLASSGSINEQFF | TRBV7-6 | NA | TRBJ2-1 | TRBD2
TGTGCCATCAGAGATTACCGGGAAGGCCCAGATACGCAGTATTTT | CAIRDYREGPDTQYF | TRBV10-3 | few | TRBJ2-3 | NA
TGTGCCACCGGGCGAGGCTCCTACGAGCAGTACTTC | CATGRGSYEQYF | TRBV15 | NA | TRBJ2-7 | NA
TGCAGTGCTCCCCGGACAGGGGGTGGGGGTAACTATGGCTACACCTTC | CSAPRTGGGGNYGYTF | TRBV20-1 | few | TRBJ1-2 | TRBD1
TGCGCCAGCAGCAGACAAGGGGCGCAGGAGACCCAGTACTTC | CASSRQGAQETQYF | TRBV5-1 | many | TRBJ2-5 | NA
TGTGCCAGCAGCCAATTGGGAGGCAGGGGAAACACCATATATTTT | CASSQLGGRGNTIYF | TRBV4-2 | NA | TRBJ1-3 | NA
TGCAGCGTTGAAGATGGGGGCCAGGGAGTGGGTGAAAAACTGTTTTTT | CSVEDGGQGVGEKLFF | TRBV29-1 | few | TRBJ1-4 | NA
TGTGCCAGCAGCTCCCCAGCGGGGGGCACCGGGGAGCTGTTTTTT | CASSSPAGGTGELFF | TRBV7-9 | NA | TRBJ2-2 | TRBD2
TGTGCCAGCAGCTACCGACTAGCGGGGGGGTCCTACGAGCAGTACTTC | CASSYRLAGGSYEQYF | TRBV7-9 | few | TRBJ2-7 | TRBD2
TGCAGTGCTAGCCATACCCGGTTGAATTCACCCCTCCACTTT | CSASHTRLNSPLHF | TRBV20-1 | few | TRBJ1-6 | NA
TGTGCCAGCAGGTCGACAGGGGGTCCGTCGGGGGAGCAGTACTTC | CASRSTGGPSGEQYF | TRBV5-6 | many | TRBJ2-7 | TRBD1
TGCGCCAGCAGCCAGGGCCCGCATCGGGGGCTCAACACCGGGGAGCTGTTTTTT | CASSQGPHRGLNTGELFF | TRBV4-3 | few | TRBJ2-2 | NA
TGTGCCAGCAGCTATTGGGACAGGGATCAGCCCCAGCATTTT | CASSYWDRDQPQHF | TRBV7-8 | few | TRBJ1-5 | TRBD1
TGCAGCGTTGTCCTCACCTCCGACTCCTACAATGAGCAGTTCTTC | CSVVLTSDSYNEQFF | TRBV29-1 | NA | TRBJ2-1 | NA
TGCGCCAGCAGCCAGTATACAGGGAACACCGGGGAGCTGTTTTTT | CASSQYTGNTGELFF | TRBV4-1 | NA | TRBJ2-2 | NA
TGCGCCAGCAGCCTGGGACAGGTCACAGATACGCAGTATTTT | CASSLGQVTDTQYF | TRBV5-1 | many | TRBJ2-3 | TRBD1
TGCGCCAGCAGCCAAACCGCGGTAGTAGCGGCTGATAGCTCCTACAATGAGCAGTTCTTC | CASSQTAVVAADSSYNEQFF | TRBV4-3 | few | TRBJ2-1 | NA
TGCGCCAGCAGCCAACTACAGGGGGCAGACGGCGAGCAGTACTTC | CASSQLQGADGEQYF | TRBV4-1 | few | TRBJ2-7 | TRBD1
TGTGCCAGCAGCTTAGGTGGGGGGGTCTACACTGAAGCTTTCTTT | CASSLGGGVYTEAFF | TRBV7-9 | few | TRBJ1-1 | NA
TGTGCCAGCAGCAGGATCGAGACCGGGGAGCTGTTTTTT | CASSRIETGELFF | TRBV2 | NA | TRBJ2-2 | NA
TGTGCCAGCAGCTCTTCGACAGGGGCTCAGTGGGGCTACACCTTC | CASSSSTGAQWGYTF | TRBV7-8 | NA | TRBJ1-2 | TRBD1
TGCGCCAGCAGCCAAATAGGTAATGAGGAGACCCAGTACTTC | CASSQIGNEETQYF | TRBV4-3 | NA | TRBJ2-5 | NA
TGCAGCGTAGCCGGGACAGGGACCTACGAGCAGTACTTC | CSVAGTGTYEQYF | TRBV29-1 | NA | TRBJ2-7 | TRBD1
TGTGCCAGCAGCATGGGGACCTTGGACTACAAAGAGACCCAGTACTTC | CASSMGTLDYKETQYF | TRBV7-9 | NA | TRBJ2-5 | NA
TGCAGCGTTGAGGTACTTTGGCGGTTCTTC | CSVEVLWRFF | TRBV29-1 | many | TRBJ2-1 | NA
TGTGCCAGCAGTCAGGCGATGGTCTACGAGCAGTACTTC | CASSQAMVYEQYF | TRBV6-1 | NA | TRBJ2-7 | NA
TGTGCCAGCAGCGAAAGACTAGCGGGAGGGTCAGATACGCAGTATTTT | CASSERLAGGSDTQYF | TRBV9 | few | TRBJ2-3 | TRBD2
TGTGCCAGCATCCCAGGGACAGAACACAATGAGCAGTTCTTC | CASIPGTEHNEQFF | TRBV12-3/TRBV12-4 | NA | TRBJ2-1 | TRBD1
TGTGCCAGCAGTCACTTAAGCGGGAGAGGCAATGAGCAGTTCTTC | CASSHLSGRGNEQFF | TRBV12-3/TRBV12-4 | few | TRBJ2-1 | TRBD2
TGCAGCGCTGAAGCGGGAGGCACGTACGAGCAGTACTTC | CSAEAGGTYEQYF | TRBV29-1 | few | TRBJ2-7 | TRBD2
TGCGCCAGCAGCCAAGCCCCGGACGGGACGGAACCCTACGAGCAGTACTTC | CASSQAPDGTEPYEQYF | TRBV4-3 | few | TRBJ2-7 | NA
TGTGCCAGCAGCTTAGAACTTCGGGGACCCGAAAAGCAGTACTTC | CASSLELRGPEKQYF | TRBV7-2 | few | TRBJ2-7 | NA
TGTGCCAGCAGCCAAGAAGGGCAACCAGTCTATGGCTACACCTTC | CASSQEGQPVYGYTF | TRBV4-2 | NA | TRBJ1-2 | NA
TGTGCCAGCAGTCCCACGCCCAGTAACACTGAAGCTTTCTTT | CASSPTPSNTEAFF | TRBV28 | few | TRBJ1-1 | NA
TGCGCCAGCAGCTTGGACGGGTTAGGGAAGACTGAAGCTTTCTTT | CASSLDGLGKTEAFF | TRBV5-1 | many | TRBJ1-1 | NA
TGTGCCAGCTCACCACTCGGGAGGGCCACGGCTGAGCAGTTCTTC | CASSPLGRATAEQFF | TRBV18 | NA | TRBJ2-1 | TRBD2
TGTGCCAGCAGTTTTGGGGGCATGAACACTGAAGCTTTCTTT | CASSFGGMNTEAFF | TRBV5-6 | many | TRBJ1-1 | NA
TGCAGTGCTAGAGACGTAGGGGGGGGCACAGATACGCAGTATTTT | CSARDVGGGTDTQYF | TRBV20-1 | NA | TRBJ2-3 | NA
TGCAGTGCTCTGACCCGACAGGGAGTATCAGATACGCAGTATTTT | CSALTRQGVSDTQYF | TRBV20-1 | NA | TRBJ2-3 | TRBD1
TGTGCCAGCAGTTCTATACAGGGTGCCGCTTTCTTT | CASSSIQGAAFF | TRBV6-5 | many | TRBJ1-1 | NA
TGCGCCAGCAGCCAAGGACTCTTTAGCAATCAGCCCCAGCATTTT | CASSQGLFSNQPQHF | TRBV4-1 | few | TRBJ1-5 | NA
TGTGCCATACAGGGGGCGACTAATGAAAAACTGTTTTTT | CAIQGATNEKLFF | TRBV10-3 | NA | TRBJ1-4 | TRBD1
TGTGCCATCAGTGCCGAGCGGGGACAAGATACGCAGTATTTT | CAISAERGQDTQYF | TRBV10-3 | many | TRBJ2-3 | NA
TGTGCCAGCAGTCTCCACAGGGAGGATACGCAGTATTTT | CASSLHREDTQYF | TRBV27 | few | TRBJ2-3 | NA
TGTGCCAGCTCACCACCACTGGAGAATGAGCAGTTCTTC | CASSPPLENEQFF | TRBV18 | NA | TRBJ2-1 | NA
TGCAGCGCTTATCAGCGGCGTAGCACAGATACGCAGTATTTT | CSAYQRRSTDTQYF | TRBV29-1 | many | TRBJ2-3 | NA
TGTGCCAGCAGTCCAGGGACTAGCAATCAGCCCCAGCATTTT | CASSPGTSNQPQHF | TRBV6-5 | NA | TRBJ1-5 | NA
TGTGCCAGCAGTGAACGTGTCTACGAGCAGTACTTC | CASSERVYEQYF | TRBV6-1 | many | TRBJ2-7 | NA
TGTGCCAGCACGTCCGACAGTCAAGAGACCCAGTACTTC | CASTSDSQETQYF | TRBV12-3/TRBV12-4 | NA | TRBJ2-5 | NA